Listed below are T cell receptor beta chains from one sample, sequenced in a study of blood T cell repertoires in COVID-19. The data were produced by immunoSEQ multiplex PCR, yet TCRdb's version contains in-frame clones alone and is incomplete. Among about 44,000 clones listed, around 84% were seen once. Sequencing input: peripheral blood. Receptors originate from a human donor in a cohort sampled during active COVID-19. CDR3s include the opening cysteine and the closing phenylalanine or tryptophan. Clone size is stated in some rows and not others, as once, few, many or a class when expanded.

v_call: TRBV7-9; clone_size: .; cdr3_aa: CASSPRDLSTDTQYF
v_call: TRBV19; clone_size: .; cdr3_aa: CASSIGTECYTF
v_call: TRBV28; clone_size: .; cdr3_aa: CASSLTGGGDTDTQYF
v_call: TRBV6-4; clone_size: .; cdr3_aa: CASSPGTSGRLQQFF
v_call: TRBV18; clone_size: few; cdr3_aa: CASSQGTGAGQETQYF
v_call: TRBV12-3/TRBV12-4; clone_size: .; cdr3_aa: CASSPRSGNTIYF
v_call: TRBV6-5; clone_size: once; cdr3_aa: CASLPRGIVTEAFF
v_call: TRBV7-2; clone_size: .; cdr3_aa: CASSLGGQGAYEQYF
v_call: TRBV10-2; clone_size: .; cdr3_aa: CASSGGYYTGELFF
v_call: TRBV4-1; clone_size: .; cdr3_aa: CASSQEGGRGYTF
v_call: TRBV28; clone_size: .; cdr3_aa: CASSRGWGTGGNQPQHF
v_call: TRBV2; clone_size: .; cdr3_aa: CATTRATNEKLFF
v_call: TRBV5-1; clone_size: few; cdr3_aa: CASSPGQSNQPQHF
v_call: TRBV19; clone_size: once; cdr3_aa: CASSMGQGVETQYF
v_call: TRBV29-1; clone_size: .; cdr3_aa: CSAMLAGETQYF
v_call: TRBV4-3; clone_size: once; cdr3_aa: CASSQDTGSYNEQFF
v_call: TRBV5-1; clone_size: few; cdr3_aa: CASSFRNLYEQYF
v_call: TRBV30; clone_size: .; cdr3_aa: CAWTGGSVNTEAFF
v_call: TRBV5-5; clone_size: .; cdr3_aa: CASSLEARDGYTF
v_call: TRBV6-5; clone_size: .; cdr3_aa: CASRQDRLAKNIQYF
v_call: TRBV5-8; clone_size: few; cdr3_aa: CASRSIGGAGELFF
v_call: TRBV18; clone_size: .; cdr3_aa: CASSPDRDPGELFF
v_call: TRBV6-5; clone_size: .; cdr3_aa: CASSYDFAGNYGYTF
v_call: TRBV6-4; clone_size: .; cdr3_aa: CASSPDRGSQPQHF
v_call: TRBV28; clone_size: .; cdr3_aa: CASREGQGVTEAFF
v_call: TRBV12-3/TRBV12-4; clone_size: .; cdr3_aa: CASTLDRTTEAFF
v_call: TRBV11-1; clone_size: .; cdr3_aa: CASRPQGSGANVLTF
v_call: TRBV2; clone_size: .; cdr3_aa: CASSDVGDRSDSPLHF
v_call: TRBV5-6; clone_size: .; cdr3_aa: CASSLTGGRTDTQYF
v_call: TRBV5-1; clone_size: .; cdr3_aa: CASSLANSAGGGYEQYF
v_call: TRBV5-6; clone_size: .; cdr3_aa: CASSSTGANEKLFF
v_call: TRBV4-2; clone_size: .; cdr3_aa: CASSQAPGGPDTQYF
v_call: TRBV11-2; clone_size: few; cdr3_aa: CASSFTGAKNIQYF
v_call: TRBV2; clone_size: few; cdr3_aa: CASSEPRWSVSQPQHF
v_call: TRBV24-1; clone_size: .; cdr3_aa: CATSDFGGSTDTQYF
v_call: TRBV6-2/TRBV6-3; clone_size: .; cdr3_aa: CASSYLPGVDVANTGELFF
v_call: TRBV5-1; clone_size: .; cdr3_aa: CASSFSGVATGELFF
v_call: TRBV5-1; clone_size: .; cdr3_aa: CASSYGQNRGYTF
v_call: TRBV5-1; clone_size: .; cdr3_aa: CASTNSGGTDTQYF
v_call: TRBV7-2; clone_size: once; cdr3_aa: CASSSYRGGEAFF
v_call: TRBV5-1; clone_size: .; cdr3_aa: CASSIGQLTDTQYF
v_call: TRBV6-6; clone_size: few; cdr3_aa: CASSRRRATSGTGNTGELFF
v_call: TRBV28; clone_size: few; cdr3_aa: CASSRDGGYTF
v_call: TRBV9; clone_size: once; cdr3_aa: CASSENSGGARETQYF